The 27 T cell receptor beta chains presented below share a single source sample, sequenced in a study of T cell responses to AZD1222 COVID-19 vaccine. Only in-frame clones appear in the TCRdb table, and some are missing; sequencing was by immunoSEQ multiplex PCR. The table lists some 150,000 clones, around 87% of them singletons. The source material was peripheral blood, sampled 28 days after the second AZD1222 dose. These receptors all stem from an adult who received the AZD1222 COVID-19 vaccine.

The chain employs TRBV5-4 and TRBJ1-1, with D possibly being TRBD1 (6 bases). V lost 5 bases to trimming and J lost 4 bases, with 12 bases between them. The CDR3 sequence is 13 residues long. The germline V gene has CDR1 SGHNT and CDR2 YYREEE (reference sequence). CDR3 amino acids: CASRGGASTEAFF. CDR3 DNA sequence: TGTGCCAGCAGGGGGGGGGCTAGCACTGAAGCTTTCTTT.

This clone was found a few times. The gene calls are TRBV25-1 and TRBJ2-3; 7 nucleotides align to TRBD1. The CDR3 has 14 residues. The germline gives CDR1 MGHDK, CDR2 SYGVNS. J lost 1 base, V lost 5 bases, and 3 bases had no gene match. The CDR3 reads CASSFGTGTDTQYF. The CDR3 DNA is TGTGCCAGCAGTTTCGGGACAGGCACAGATACGCAGTATTTT. Filled out from reference TRBV25-1 and TRBJ2-3, the complete variable domain reads EADIYQTPRYLVIGTGKKITLECSQTMGHDKMYWYQQDPGMELHLIHYSYGVNSTEKGDLSSESTVSRIRTEHFPLTLESARPSHTSQYLCASSFGTGTDTQYFGPGTRLTVL.

The CDR3 nucleotides are TGTGCCAGCAGCCTTGCCTTGCACACTGAAGCTTTCTTT. Its translation: CASSLALHTEAFF. The J gene is TRBJ1-1, the V gene TRBV21-1. TRBV21-1 is annotated as a pseudogene. The CDR3 extends over 13 amino acids.

This rearrangement joins TRBV27 to TRBJ1-1; 7 bases match TRBD1. With 1 base clipped from V and 11 bases from J, the junction kept 13 bases outside the gene matches. Germline V gives CDR1 MNHEY, CDR2 SMNVEV (reference sequence). The CDR3 is made up of 15 amino acids. DNA for the CDR3: TGTGCCAGCAGTTTATTTTTGATGGTGGGACAGCCGGCTTTCTTT. Protein product: CASSLFLMVGQPAFF.

The chain combines TRBV4-3 with TRBJ1-2; no clear D. This CDR3 comprises 15 residues. The germline gives CDR1 LGHNA, CDR2 YSLEER. Trimming pared 1 base from V and 2 bases from J, leaving 11 bases between. This chain's CDR3 is CASSQGVVSNYGYTF. The DNA for the CDR3 is TGCGCCAGCAGCCAAGGGGTGGTGTCGAACTATGGCTACACCTTC.

J is TRBJ2-3 and V is TRBV7-2; perhaps TRBD1 as D (7 bases). Per the germline V gene, CDR1 is SGHTA and CDR2 is FQGNSA. The CDR3 length is 14 residues. V lost 4 bases and J 4 bases, leaving 12 bases between the germline ends. This CDR3 reads CASSSQGGADTQYF. CDR3 DNA sequence: TGTGCCAGCAGCTCCCAGGGGGGAGCAGATACGCAGTATTTT.

The chain links TRBV7-2 to TRBJ1-1; TRBD1 aligns across 7 bases. Germline V gene sequence: CDR1 SGHTA, CDR2 FQGNSA. This CDR3 spans 14 amino acids. V was clipped by 0 bases and J by 3 bases; unmatched bases: 1. CDR3 in amino acids: CASSLARGDTEAFF. The CDR3 coding sequence is TGTGCCAGCAGCTTAGCCAGGGGGGACACTGAAGCTTTCTTT.

The V gene is TRBV19, the J gene TRBJ1-4; D is ambiguous. Germline V lookup: CDR1 LNHDA, CDR2 SQIVND (reference sequence). This CDR3 spans 11 amino acids. V was shortened by 5 bases and J by 7 bases, with 5 bases between the two germline ends. The CDR3 sequence is CASSYGEKLFF. The CDR3 nucleotides read TGTGCCAGTAGTTATGGTGAAAAACTGTTTTTT. The variable domain in full, completed from reference TRBV19 and TRBJ1-4, reads DGGITQSPKYLFRKEGQNVTLSCEQNLNHDAMYWYRQDPGQGLRLIYYSQIVNDFQKGDIAEGYSVSREKKESFPLTVTSAQKNPTAFYLCASSYGEKLFFGSGTQLSVL.

This clone occurred once. V gene TRBV5-4 combines with J gene TRBJ2-2; D is tentatively TRBD1 or TRBD2 (6 bases each). Trimming removed 2 bases at V and 0 bases at J, with 11 bases between. Germline V gene sequence: CDR1 SGHNT, CDR2 YYREEE (reference sequence). The CDR3 extends over 16 amino acids. CDR3 in DNA: TGTGCCAGCAGCTTCGGGGGACATTCGAACACCGGGGAGCTGTTTTTT. Its protein product is CASSFGGHSNTGELFF.

The chain has TRBV6-5 and TRBJ2-7; D ambiguous. The CDR3 totals 14 residues. In germline, CDR1 is MNHEY, CDR2 SVGAGI. V was pared by 6 bases and J by 4 bases, with 16 bases between. The CDR3 sequence is CASSPPAVQYEQYF. In DNA, the CDR3 is TGTGCCAGCAGCCCCCCGGCGGTACAGTACGAGCAGTACTTC.

CDR3 sequence (DNA): TGTGCCAGCAGCTTCCGGGTCAACAATGAGCAGTTCTTC. The encoded protein is CASSFRVNNEQFF. The V and J genes are TRBV6-5 and TRBJ2-1; D call uncertain. Between the trimmed V and J ends, which lost 6 bases and 5 bases, there was a span of 11 bases. This CDR3 comprises 13 residues. Germline CDR1 MNHEY, CDR2 SVGAGI.

This clone has only one observation. The V call is TRBV6-2 or TRBV6-3, the J call TRBJ2-7; TRBD1 is a possible D gene (6 bases). The CDR3 spans 16 residues. The germline CDR1 and CDR2 sequences are MNHEY and SVGEGT. Trimming stripped 0 bases from V and 1 base from J, with 13 bases between. CDR3 residues: CASSYSSDRPSYEQYF. CDR3 DNA: TGTGCCAGCAGTTACTCTTCGGACAGACCATCCTACGAGCAGTACTTC.

The V and J genes are TRBV19 and TRBJ1-5; D unclear. This CDR3 has 15 residues. Deletions cut 3 bases from V and 3 bases from J, with 12 bases between. Germline V gene lookup returns CDR1 LNHDA and CDR2 SQIVND (reference sequence). The CDR3 region is CASSIWLTSNQPQHF. CDR3 in DNA: TGTGCCAGTAGTATTTGGCTGACGTCCAATCAGCCCCAGCATTTT.

This chain connects TRBV2 to TRBJ1-6; weak D call: TRBD1 (5 bases). Trimming took off 7 bases at V and 9 bases at J, with 10 bases between the two ends. The CDR3 totals 12 residues. Germline V CDR1 and CDR2: SNHLY, FYNNEI. CDR3 nucleotides: TGTGCCAGCACTTCAGGGAGTTCACCCCTCCACTTT. This translates into CASTSGSSPLHF.

The J gene is TRBJ1-1, the V gene TRBV6-2 or TRBV6-3; D gene unclear. The CDR3 has 12 amino acids. Germline CDR1 is MNHEY and CDR2 is SVGEGT. Trimming shortened V by 2 bases and J by 7 bases, and 8 bases separated the two germline ends. CDR3 sequence reads: CASSYGRIEAFF. The CDR3 nucleotides read TGTGCCAGCAGTTACGGACGGATTGAAGCTTTCTTT.

This clone was observed a few times. One junction end does not reproduce the germline sequence, and a read error may be involved. Here the CDR3 reads CASRGDTGELFF. The DNA for the CDR3 is TGTGCGAGCAGGGGGGACACCGGGGAGCTGTTTTTT. V usage is TRBV2 and J usage is TRBJ2-2, with D perhaps matching TRBD1 (7 bases). The germline V gene encodes CDR1 SNHLY and CDR2 FYNNEI. The CDR3 loop spans 12 amino acids. Together with reference TRBV2 and TRBJ2-2, the CDR3 gives the full variable domain: EPEVTQTPSHQVTQMGQEVILRCVPISNHLYFYWYRQILGQKVEFLVSFYNNEISEKSEIFDDQFSVERPDGSNFTLKIRSTKLEDSAMYFCASRGDTGELFFGEGSRLTVL.

The V and J genes are TRBV18 and TRBJ1-5; D is possibly TRBD1 (5 bases). CDR1 is KGHSH, CDR2 LQKENI, per germline. The CDR3 totals 13 residues. Trimming cost V 8 bases and J 2 bases, with 10 bases left between them. DNA for the CDR3: TGTGCCAGCCGGGACCAGGGCAATCAGCCCCAGCATTTT. Encoded protein: CASRDQGNQPQHF. The whole variable domain, remainder taken from reference TRBV18 and TRBJ1-5, is NAGVMQNPRHLVRRRGQEARLRCSPMKGHSHVYWYRQLPEEGLKFMVYLQKENIIDESGMPKERFSAEFPKEGPSILRIQQVVRGDSAAYFCASRDQGNQPQHFGDGTRLSIL.

This chain uses TRBV7-2 with TRBJ2-7; 7 nucleotides agree with TRBD2. CDR1 SGHTA and CDR2 FQGNSA come from the germline V gene. The CDR3 extends over 15 amino acids. V was clipped by 5 bases and J by 4 bases; unmatched bases: 11. DNA of the CDR3: TGTGCCAGCAGCCTCATCTTACTAGCGACTTACGAGCAGTACTTC. This gives the protein CASSLILLATYEQYF.

The chain is built from TRBV4-3 and TRBJ2-2, with TRBD1 identical over 7 bases. CDR3 length equals 15 residues. V lost 4 bases, J lost 10 bases, and 12 bases stayed unmatched. CDR1 is LGHNA, CDR2 YSLEER, per germline. The CDR3 DNA is TGCGCCAGCAGCCGGGACAGAAGCCTAGGTGTGGAGCTGTTTTTT. Protein product: CASSRDRSLGVELFF.

This clone was seen only a few times. The chain combines TRBV2 with TRBJ1-5; no reliable D call. The CDR3 is 15 residues long. The germline gives CDR1 SNHLY, CDR2 FYNNEI. Between the trimmed V and J ends, which lost 6 bases and 1 base, there was a span of 13 bases. Written as DNA, the CDR3 is TGTGCCAGCAGAGCGGGGTTGGAGAGCAATCAGCCCCAGCATTTT. Translation: CASRAGLESNQPQHF.

The V gene is TRBV6-6, the J gene TRBJ1-5; D perhaps matches TRBD1 (5 bases). The CDR3 extends over 14 amino acids. V lost 6 bases to trimming and J lost 6 bases, with 15 bases between them. CDR1 MNHNY and CDR2 SVGAGI come from the germline V gene (reference sequence). The CDR3 here is CASSPEGRSQPQHF. CDR3 nucleotide sequence: TGTGCCAGCAGCCCAGAGGGGAGATCTCAGCCCCAGCATTTT.

This rearrangement joins TRBV4-3 to TRBJ1-5; 7 nucleotides match TRBD1. The CDR3 is made up of 15 amino acids. With 3 bases clipped from V and 3 bases from J, the junction kept 5 bases outside the gene matches. The germline gives CDR1 LGHNA, CDR2 YSLEER. Here the CDR3 reads CASSQDRYYNQPQHF. The CDR3 coding sequence is TGCGCCAGCAGCCAGGACAGGTACTACAATCAGCCCCAGCATTTT.

V usage is TRBV11-2 and J usage is TRBJ1-6; D is ambiguous. This CDR3 is 17 amino acids long. Germline CDR1 reads SGHAT; CDR2 reads FQNNGV. Deletions cut 2 bases from V and 5 bases from J, with 16 bases between. In nucleotides, the CDR3 is TGTGCCAGCAGCTTATCGTCGGGCCGGTTCAATAATTCACCCCTCCACTTT. Protein sequence: CASSLSSGRFNNSPLHF.

The rearrangement uses TRBV25-1 and TRBJ1-6; tentative D call: TRBD1 (5 bases). CDR1 and CDR2 (germline): MGHDK, SYGVNS. The CDR3 covers 15 residues. Trimming removed 5 bases at V and 6 bases at J, with 14 bases between. CDR3 sequence reads: CASSPTVGVNSPLHF. CDR3 nucleotide sequence: TGTGCCAGCAGTCCCACCGTAGGGGTTAATTCACCCCTCCACTTT.

This chain joins TRBV14 and TRBJ2-7; no clear D. The V and J ends lost 2 bases and 3 bases respectively, with 5 bases between them. This CDR3 has 12 residues. Germline CDR1 SGHDN, CDR2 FVKESK. The DNA of the CDR3 is TGTGCCAGCAGCCAACCCCACTACGAGCAGTACTTC. The encoded protein is CASSQPHYEQYF. Supplemented by reference TRBV14 and TRBJ2-7, the full variable domain reads EAGVTQFPSHSVIEKGQTVTLRCDPISGHDNLYWYRRVMGKEIKFLLHFVKESKQDESGMPNNRFLAERTGGTYSTLKVQPAELEDSGVYFCASSQPHYEQYFGPGTRLTVT.

This clone occurred many times. CDR3 residues: CASSDLLTDSGEQFF. The CDR3, as DNA: TGTGCCAGCAGTGATCTACTAACCGACAGCGGGGAGCAGTTCTTC. This sequence joins TRBV6-4 and TRBJ2-1, with D possibly matching TRBD2 (6 bases). The length of the CDR3 is 15 residues. CDR1 is MRHNA and CDR2 is SNTAGT in the germline V gene. V lost 3 bases, J lost 10 bases, and 19 bases lay in between.

J is TRBJ2-2 and V is TRBV6-5; possible D gene TRBD2, 7 bases. V was cut by 4 bases and J by 5 bases, with 11 bases left in between. The CDR3 totals 14 residues. The germline gives CDR1 MNHEY, CDR2 SVGAGI. Written as DNA, the CDR3 is TGTGCCAGCAGTTCGCGGGGGCGGACCGGGGAGCTGTTTTTT. As protein: CASSSRGRTGELFF.